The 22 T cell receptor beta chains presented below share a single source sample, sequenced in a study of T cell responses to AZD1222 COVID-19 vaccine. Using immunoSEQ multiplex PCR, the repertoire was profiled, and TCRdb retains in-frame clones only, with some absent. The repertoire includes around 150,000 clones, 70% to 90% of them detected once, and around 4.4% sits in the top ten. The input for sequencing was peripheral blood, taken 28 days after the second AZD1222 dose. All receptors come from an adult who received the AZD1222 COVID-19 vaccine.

CDR3 in amino acids: CASSPTEGQSNEKLFF. The CDR3 region has the DNA TGCGCCAGCAGTCCAACCGAGGGACAGTCCAACGAAAAACTGTTTTTT. This chain joins TRBV4-1 and TRBJ1-4; 7 bases are shared with TRBD1. Trimming cost V 6 bases and J 8 bases; bases outside gene matches: 15. Germline CDR1 reads MGHRA; CDR2 reads YSYEKL. This CDR3 region has 16 residues.

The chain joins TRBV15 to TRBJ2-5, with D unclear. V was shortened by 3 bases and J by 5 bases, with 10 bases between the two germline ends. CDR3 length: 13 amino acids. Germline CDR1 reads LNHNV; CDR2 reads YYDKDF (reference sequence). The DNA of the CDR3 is TGTGCCACCAGCAGGGTTGGGCGGGAGACCCAGTACTTC. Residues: CATSRVGRETQYF.

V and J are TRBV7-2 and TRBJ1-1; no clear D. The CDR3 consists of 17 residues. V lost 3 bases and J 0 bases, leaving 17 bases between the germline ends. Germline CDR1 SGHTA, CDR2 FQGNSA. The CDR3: CASSFPMDRGVNTEAFF. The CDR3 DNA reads TGTGCCAGCAGCTTCCCTATGGACCGGGGTGTGAACACTGAAGCTTTCTTT. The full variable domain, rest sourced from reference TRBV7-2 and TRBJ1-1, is GAGVSQSPSNKVTEKGKDVELRCDPISGHTALYWYRQSLGQGLEFLIYFQGNSAPDKSGLPSDRFSAERTGGSVSTLTIQRTQQEDSAVYLCASSFPMDRGVNTEAFFGQGTRLTVV.

CDR3 in DNA: TGTGCCAGCAGTTCCATTTCCGGGACAGGAGGCTATGGCTACACCTTC. It encodes CASSSISGTGGYGYTF. V usage is TRBV6-5 and J usage is TRBJ1-2; 8 nucleotides match TRBD1. The CDR3 spans 16 residues. V lost 4 bases, J lost 4 bases, and 11 bases stayed unmatched. Germline V gene sequence: CDR1 MNHEY, CDR2 SVGAGI.

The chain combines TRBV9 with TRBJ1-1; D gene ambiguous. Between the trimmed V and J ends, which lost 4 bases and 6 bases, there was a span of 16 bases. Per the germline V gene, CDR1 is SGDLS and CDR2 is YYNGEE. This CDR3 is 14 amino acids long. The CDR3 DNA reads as TGTGCCAGCAGCCTAAAGGGCCAGAGCGCTGAAGCTTTCTTT. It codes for CASSLKGQSAEAFF. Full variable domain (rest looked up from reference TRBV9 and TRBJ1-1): DSGVTQTPKHLITATGQRVTLRCSPRSGDLSVYWYQQSLDQGLQFLIQYYNGEERAKGNILERFSAQQFPDLHSELNLSSLELGDSALYFCASSLKGQSAEAFFGQGTRLTVV.

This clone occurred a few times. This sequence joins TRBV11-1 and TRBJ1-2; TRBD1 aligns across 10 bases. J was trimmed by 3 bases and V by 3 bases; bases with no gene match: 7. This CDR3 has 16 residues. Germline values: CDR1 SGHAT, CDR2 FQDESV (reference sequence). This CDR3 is CASSFQEGQGDYGYTF. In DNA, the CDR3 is TGTGCCAGCAGCTTTCAGGAAGGACAGGGGGACTATGGCTACACCTTC.

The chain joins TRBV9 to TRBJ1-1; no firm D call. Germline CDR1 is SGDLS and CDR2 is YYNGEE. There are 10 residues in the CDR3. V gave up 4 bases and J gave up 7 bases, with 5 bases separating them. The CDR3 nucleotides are TGTGCCAGCAGCCCCATTGAAGCTTTCTTT. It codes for CASSPIEAFF.

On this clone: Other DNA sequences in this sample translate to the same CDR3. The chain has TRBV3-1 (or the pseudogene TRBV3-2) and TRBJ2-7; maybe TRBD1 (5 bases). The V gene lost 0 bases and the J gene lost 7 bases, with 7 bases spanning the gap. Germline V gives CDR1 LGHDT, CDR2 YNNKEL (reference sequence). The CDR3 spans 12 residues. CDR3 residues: CASSQEGREQYF. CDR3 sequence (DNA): TGTGCCAGCAGCCAAGAGGGGCGTGAGCAGTACTTC.

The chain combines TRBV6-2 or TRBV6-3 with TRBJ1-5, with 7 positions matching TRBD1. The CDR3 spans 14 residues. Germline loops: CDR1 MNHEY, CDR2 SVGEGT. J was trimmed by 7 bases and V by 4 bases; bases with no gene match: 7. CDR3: CASSSQTGFQPQHF. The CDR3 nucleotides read TGTGCCAGCAGTTCCCAGACAGGGTTCCAGCCCCAGCATTTT.

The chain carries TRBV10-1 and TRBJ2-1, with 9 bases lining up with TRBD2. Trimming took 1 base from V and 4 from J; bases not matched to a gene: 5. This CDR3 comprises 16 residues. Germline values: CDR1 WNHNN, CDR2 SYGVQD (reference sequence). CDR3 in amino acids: CASSELAGAPYNEQFF. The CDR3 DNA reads TGCGCCAGCAGTGAGTTAGCGGGGGCACCATACAATGAGCAGTTCTTC.

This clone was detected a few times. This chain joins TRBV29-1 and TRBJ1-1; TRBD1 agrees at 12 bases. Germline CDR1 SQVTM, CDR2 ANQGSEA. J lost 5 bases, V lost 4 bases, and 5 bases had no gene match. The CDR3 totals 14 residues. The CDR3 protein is CSVGGQGARTEAFF. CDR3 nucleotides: TGCAGCGTTGGGGGACAGGGGGCCAGGACTGAAGCTTTCTTT.

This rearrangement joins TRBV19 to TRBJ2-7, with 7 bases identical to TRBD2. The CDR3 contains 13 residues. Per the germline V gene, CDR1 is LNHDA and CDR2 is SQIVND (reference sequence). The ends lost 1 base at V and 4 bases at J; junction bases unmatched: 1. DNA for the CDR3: TGTGCCAGTAGTATAGCGGGGGGATACGAGCAGTACTTC. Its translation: CASSIAGGYEQYF. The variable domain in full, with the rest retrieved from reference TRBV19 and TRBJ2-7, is DGGITQSPKYLFRKEGQNVTLSCEQNLNHDAMYWYRQDPGQGLRLIYYSQIVNDFQKGDIAEGYSVSREKKESFPLTVTSAQKNPTAFYLCASSIAGGYEQYFGPGTRLTVT.

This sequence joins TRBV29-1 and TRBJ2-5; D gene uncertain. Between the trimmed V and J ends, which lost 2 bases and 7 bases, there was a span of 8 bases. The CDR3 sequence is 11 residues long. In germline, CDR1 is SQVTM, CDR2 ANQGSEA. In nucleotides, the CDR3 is TGCAGCGTTGAAACCGGACGGACCCAGTACTTC. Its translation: CSVETGRTQYF.

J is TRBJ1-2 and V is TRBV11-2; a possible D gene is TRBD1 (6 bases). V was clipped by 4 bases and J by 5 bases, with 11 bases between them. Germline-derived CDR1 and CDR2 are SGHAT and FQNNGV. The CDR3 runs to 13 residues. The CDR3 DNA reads TGTGCCAGCAGCTCGGACAGATCTTATGGCTACACCTTC. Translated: CASSSDRSYGYTF. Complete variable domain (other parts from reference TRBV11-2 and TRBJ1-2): EAGVAQSPRYKIIEKRQSVAFWCNPISGHATLYWYQQILGQGPKLLIQFQNNGVVDDSQLPKDRFSAERLKGVDSTLKIQPAKLEDSAVYLCASSSDRSYGYTFGSGTRLTVV.

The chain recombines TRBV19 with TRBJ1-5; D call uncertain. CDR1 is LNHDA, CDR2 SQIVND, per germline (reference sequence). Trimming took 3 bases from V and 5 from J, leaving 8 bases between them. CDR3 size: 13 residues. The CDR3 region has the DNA TGTGCCAGTAGTATGATAGGACATCAGCCCCAGCATTTT. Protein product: CASSMIGHQPQHF.

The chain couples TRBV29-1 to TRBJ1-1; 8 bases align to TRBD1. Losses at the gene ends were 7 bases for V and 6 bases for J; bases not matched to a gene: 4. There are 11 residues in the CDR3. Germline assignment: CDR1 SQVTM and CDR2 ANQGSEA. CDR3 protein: CSATGGSEAFF. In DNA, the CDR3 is TGCAGCGCCACAGGGGGGTCTGAAGCTTTCTTT.

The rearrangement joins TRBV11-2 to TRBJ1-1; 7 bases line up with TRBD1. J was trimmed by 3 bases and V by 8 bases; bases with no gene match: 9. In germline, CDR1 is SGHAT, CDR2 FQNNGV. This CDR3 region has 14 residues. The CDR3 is CASLSQGGHTEAFF. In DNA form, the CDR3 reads TGTGCCAGCCTTTCGCAGGGGGGCCACACTGAAGCTTTCTTT.

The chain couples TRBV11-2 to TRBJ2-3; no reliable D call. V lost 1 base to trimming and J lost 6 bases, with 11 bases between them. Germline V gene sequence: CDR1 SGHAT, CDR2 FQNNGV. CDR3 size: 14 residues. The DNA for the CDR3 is TGTGCCAGCAGCTTAGGGCCGCTCCGCGATACGCAGTATTTT. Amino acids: CASSLGPLRDTQYF.

CDR3 sequence (DNA): TGTGCCAGTAGTCGGGGGGAGCGGGAAAAACTGTTTTTT. This gives the protein CASSRGEREKLFF. The chain combines TRBV19 with TRBJ1-4, with a weak D call TRBD1 (5 bases). The CDR3 is 13 amino acids. V lost 5 bases to trimming and J lost 8 bases, with 12 bases between them. From germline, CDR1 is LNHDA and CDR2 SQIVND (reference sequence).

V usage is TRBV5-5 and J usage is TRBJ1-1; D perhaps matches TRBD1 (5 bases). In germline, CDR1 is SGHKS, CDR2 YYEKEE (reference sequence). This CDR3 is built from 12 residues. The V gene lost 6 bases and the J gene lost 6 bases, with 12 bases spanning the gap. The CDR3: CASTLGTPEAFF. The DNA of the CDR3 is TGTGCCAGCACCCTGGGGACTCCTGAAGCTTTCTTT.

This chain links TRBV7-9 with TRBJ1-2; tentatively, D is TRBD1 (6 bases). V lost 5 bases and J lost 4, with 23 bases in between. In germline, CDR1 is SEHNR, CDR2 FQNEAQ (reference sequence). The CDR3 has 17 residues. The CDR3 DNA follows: TGTGCCAGCAGCCACCTGGGGACTCGGGACAACCTCTATGGCTACACCTTC. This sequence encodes CASSHLGTRDNLYGYTF.

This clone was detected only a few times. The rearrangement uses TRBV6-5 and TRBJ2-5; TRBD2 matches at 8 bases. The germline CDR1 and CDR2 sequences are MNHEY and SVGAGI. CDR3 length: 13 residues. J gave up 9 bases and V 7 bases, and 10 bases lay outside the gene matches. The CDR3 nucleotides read TGTGCCAGCATCGGGGGGGGCGGTTCGGCCCAGTACTTC. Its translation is CASIGGGGSAQYF.